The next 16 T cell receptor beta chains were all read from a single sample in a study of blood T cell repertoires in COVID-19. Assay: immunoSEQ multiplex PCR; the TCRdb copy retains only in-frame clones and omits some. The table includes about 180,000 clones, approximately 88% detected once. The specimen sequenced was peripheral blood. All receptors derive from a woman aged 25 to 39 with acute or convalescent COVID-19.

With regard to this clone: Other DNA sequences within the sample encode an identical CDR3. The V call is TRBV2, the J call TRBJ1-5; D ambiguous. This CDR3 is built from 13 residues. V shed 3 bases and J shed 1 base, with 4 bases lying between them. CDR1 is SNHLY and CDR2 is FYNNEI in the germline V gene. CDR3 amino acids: CASSDISNQPQHF. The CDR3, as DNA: TGTGCCAGCAGTGACATCAGCAATCAGCCCCAGCATTTT.

CDR3 nucleotide sequence: TGTGCCAGCAGCTTAGGGGATGGGACAGGGCTCGGAAAACTGTTTTTT. This translates into CASSLGDGTGLGKLFF. This sequence joins TRBV7-8 and TRBJ1-4, with 9 bases matching TRBD1. The CDR3 runs 16 residues. The V gene end was trimmed by 1 base and the J gene end by 10 bases; junction bases not matched to a gene: 10. Germline-derived CDR1 and CDR2 are SGHVS and FQNEAQ.

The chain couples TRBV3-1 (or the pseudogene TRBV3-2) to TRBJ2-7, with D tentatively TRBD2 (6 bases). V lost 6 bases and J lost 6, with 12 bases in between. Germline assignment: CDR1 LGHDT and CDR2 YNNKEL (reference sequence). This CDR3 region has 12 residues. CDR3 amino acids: CASREGPGEQYF. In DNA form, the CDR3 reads TGTGCCAGCAGGGAGGGCCCGGGCGAGCAGTACTTC.

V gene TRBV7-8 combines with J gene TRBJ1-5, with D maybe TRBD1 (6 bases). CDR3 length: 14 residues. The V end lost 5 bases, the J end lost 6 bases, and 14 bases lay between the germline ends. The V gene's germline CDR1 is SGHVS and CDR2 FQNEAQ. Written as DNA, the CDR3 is TGTGCCAGCAGCCGGGGGGCTTCGGGTCAGCCCCAGCATTTT. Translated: CASSRGASGQPQHF.

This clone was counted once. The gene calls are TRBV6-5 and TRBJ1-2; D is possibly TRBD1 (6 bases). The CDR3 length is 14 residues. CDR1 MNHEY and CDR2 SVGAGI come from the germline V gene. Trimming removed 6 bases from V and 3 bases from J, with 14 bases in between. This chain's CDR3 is CASRRQELYYGYTF. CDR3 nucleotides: TGTGCCAGCAGAAGACAGGAACTTTACTATGGCTACACCTTC.

The DNA of the CDR3 is TGTGCCAGCAGCTGGGGGGGTATTACTGTGAGCTCCTACAATGAGCAGTTCTTC. It codes for CASSWGGITVSSYNEQFF. The V and J genes are TRBV7-8 and TRBJ2-1; TRBD2 agrees at 7 bases. CDR1 and CDR2 from the germline V gene are SGHVS and FQNEAQ. This CDR3 region has 18 residues. V shed 4 bases, J shed 0 bases, and the junction held 12 bases outside the gene matches. The full variable domain, its missing parts supplied by reference TRBV7-8 and TRBJ2-1, is GAGVSQSPRYKVAKRGQDVALRCDPISGHVSLFWYQQALGQGPEFLTYFQNEAQLDKSGLPSDRFFAERPEGSVSTLKIQRTQQEDSAVYLCASSWGGITVSSYNEQFFGPGTRLTVL.

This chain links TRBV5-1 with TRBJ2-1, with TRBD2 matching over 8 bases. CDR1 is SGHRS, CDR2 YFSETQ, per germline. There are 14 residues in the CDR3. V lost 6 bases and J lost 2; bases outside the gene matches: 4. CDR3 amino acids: CASTGGGPYNEQFF. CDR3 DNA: TGCGCCAGCACGGGCGGGGGGCCCTACAATGAGCAGTTCTTC.

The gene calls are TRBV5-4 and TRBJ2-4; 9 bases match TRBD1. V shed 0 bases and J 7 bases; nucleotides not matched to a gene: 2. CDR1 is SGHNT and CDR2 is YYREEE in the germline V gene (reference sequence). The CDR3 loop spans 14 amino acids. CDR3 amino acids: CASSLAGTGNIQYF. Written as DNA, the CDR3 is TGTGCCAGCAGCTTGGCCGGGACAGGGAACATTCAGTACTTC.

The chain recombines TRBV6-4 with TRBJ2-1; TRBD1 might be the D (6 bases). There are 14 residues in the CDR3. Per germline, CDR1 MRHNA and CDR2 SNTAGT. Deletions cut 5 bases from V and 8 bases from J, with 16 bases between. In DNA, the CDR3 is TGTGCCAGCAGTAGGGAGCTGTACAGGGATGAGCAGTTCTTC. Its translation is CASSRELYRDEQFF.

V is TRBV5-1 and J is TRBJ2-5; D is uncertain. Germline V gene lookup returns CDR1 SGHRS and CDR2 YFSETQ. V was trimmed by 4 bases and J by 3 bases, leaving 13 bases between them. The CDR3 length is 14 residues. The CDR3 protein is CASSTWWQEETQYF. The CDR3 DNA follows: TGCGCCAGCAGCACATGGTGGCAAGAAGAGACCCAGTACTTC.

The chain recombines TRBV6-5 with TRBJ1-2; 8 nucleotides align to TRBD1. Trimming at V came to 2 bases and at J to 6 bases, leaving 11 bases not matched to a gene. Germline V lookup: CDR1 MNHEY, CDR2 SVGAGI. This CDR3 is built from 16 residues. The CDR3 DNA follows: TGTGCCAGCAGTTACAGACGACAGGGGATGAGTAATGGCTACACCTTC. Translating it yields CASSYRRQGMSNGYTF.

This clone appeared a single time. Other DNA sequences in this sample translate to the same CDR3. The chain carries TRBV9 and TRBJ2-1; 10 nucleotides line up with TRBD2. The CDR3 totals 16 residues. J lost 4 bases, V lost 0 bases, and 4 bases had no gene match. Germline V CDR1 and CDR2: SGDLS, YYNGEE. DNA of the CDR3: TGTGCCAGCAGCGTAGGCCGGACTAGCGGTTACAATGAGCAGTTCTTC. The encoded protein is CASSVGRTSGYNEQFF. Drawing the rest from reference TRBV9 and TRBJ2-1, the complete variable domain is DSGVTQTPKHLITATGQRVTLRCSPRSGDLSVYWYQQSLDQGLQFLIQYYNGEERAKGNILERFSAQQFPDLHSELNLSSLELGDSALYFCASSVGRTSGYNEQFFGPGTRLTVL.

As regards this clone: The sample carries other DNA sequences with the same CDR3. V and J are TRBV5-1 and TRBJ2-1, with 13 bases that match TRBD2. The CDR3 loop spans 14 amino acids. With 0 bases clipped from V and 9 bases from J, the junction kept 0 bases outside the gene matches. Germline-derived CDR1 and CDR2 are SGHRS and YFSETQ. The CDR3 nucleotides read TGCGCCAGCAGCTTGGGACTAGCGGGAGGTGAGCAGTTCTTC. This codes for CASSLGLAGGEQFF.

The CDR3 reads CASSLAEGQGNPMTNEQFF. CDR3 sequence (DNA): TGTGCCAGCAGCTTAGCGGAGGGACAGGGTAATCCAATGACTAATGAGCAGTTCTTC. The rearrangement uses TRBV7-9 and TRBJ2-1; 9 bases match TRBD1. With V trimmed by 0 bases and J by 7 bases, 16 bases remained unmatched. Germline CDR1 and CDR2: SEHNR and FQNEAQ (reference sequence). The CDR3 runs 19 residues. The full variable domain, its missing parts supplied by reference TRBV7-9 and TRBJ2-1, is DTGVSQNPRHKITKRGQNVTFRCDPISEHNRLYWYRQTLGQGPEFLTYFQNEAQLEKSRLLSDRFSAERPKGSFSTLEIQRTEQGDSAMYLCASSLAEGQGNPMTNEQFFGPGTRLTVL.

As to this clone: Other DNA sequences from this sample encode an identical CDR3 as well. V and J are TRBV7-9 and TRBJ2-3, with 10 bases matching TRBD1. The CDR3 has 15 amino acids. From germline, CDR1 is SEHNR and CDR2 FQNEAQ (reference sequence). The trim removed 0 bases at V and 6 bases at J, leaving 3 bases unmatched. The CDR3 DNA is TGTGCCAGCAGCTTAGCGGGGACAGGGGCCGATACGCAGTATTTT. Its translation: CASSLAGTGADTQYF.

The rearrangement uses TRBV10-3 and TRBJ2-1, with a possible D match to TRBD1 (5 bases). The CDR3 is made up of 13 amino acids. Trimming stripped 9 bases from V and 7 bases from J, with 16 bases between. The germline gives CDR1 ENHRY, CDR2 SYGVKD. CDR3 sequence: CAIGAAMRNEQFF. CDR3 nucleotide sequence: TGTGCCATTGGGGCAGCCATGAGGAATGAGCAGTTCTTC.